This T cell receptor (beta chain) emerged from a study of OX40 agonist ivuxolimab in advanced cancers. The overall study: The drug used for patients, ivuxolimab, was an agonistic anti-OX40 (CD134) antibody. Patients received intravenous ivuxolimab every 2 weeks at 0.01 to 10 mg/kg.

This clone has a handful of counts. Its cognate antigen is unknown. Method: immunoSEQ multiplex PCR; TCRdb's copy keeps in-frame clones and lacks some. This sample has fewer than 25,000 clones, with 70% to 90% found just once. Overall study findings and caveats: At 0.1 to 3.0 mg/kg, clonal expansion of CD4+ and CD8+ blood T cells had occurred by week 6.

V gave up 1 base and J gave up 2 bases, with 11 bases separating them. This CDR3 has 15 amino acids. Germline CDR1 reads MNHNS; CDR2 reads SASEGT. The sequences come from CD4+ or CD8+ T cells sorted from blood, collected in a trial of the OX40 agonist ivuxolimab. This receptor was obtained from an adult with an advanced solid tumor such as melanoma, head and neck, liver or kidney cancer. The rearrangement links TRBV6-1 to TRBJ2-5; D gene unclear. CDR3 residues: CASSEDETEQETQYF. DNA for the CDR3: TGTGCCAGCAGTGAAGATGAAACAGAACAAGAGACCCAGTACTTC.